This TCR beta chain came from a study of blood T cell repertoires in COVID-19. In the original processing: For nucleated cells, counts were estimated from reference gene primer amplification. Profiled with immunoSEQ multiplex PCR; TCRdb holds only in-frame clones, not every one. V and J calls and clone size follow that table, whereas D and trimming were derived from the DNA. The sample contains approximately 300,000 clones, just under 85% of which appear only once. V was clipped by 1 base and J by 0 bases, with 10 bases between them. This CDR3 region has 15 residues. The germline V gene encodes CDR1 SGHTS and CDR2 YDEGEE.

The chain uses TRBV5-8 and TRBJ1-2, with a possible D match to TRBD1 (5 bases). This TCR was sampled from a woman between 50 and 59 years old with active or convalescent COVID-19. The sequenced sample was peripheral blood. The CDR3 loop reads CASSLRGVTNYGYTF. In DNA, the CDR3 is TGTGCCAGCAGCTTGCGGGGGGTGACTAACTATGGCTACACCTTC.